This T cell receptor (beta chain) is drawn from a study of cytomegalovirus exposure and HLA in healthy donors. This PCR relied on a set of 60 Vbeta primers and 13 Jbeta primers. Sequencing used immunoSEQ multiplex PCR; TCRdb keeps in-frame clones, though not all of them. The repertoire consists of 150,000 to 200,000 clones, with over 60% occurring once and the leading ten covering around 1.5%. Germline lookup yields CDR1 SQVTM and CDR2 ANQGSEA. J gave up 5 bases and V 7 bases, and 9 bases lay outside the gene matches. The length of the CDR3 is 13 residues. V is TRBV29-1 and J is TRBJ1-2; TRBD1 matches at 8 bases. This sequence was found in a man aged 18 to 30 in good health and CMV-seronegative. The material sequenced was PBMCs. The CDR3 DNA reads as TGCAGCGCGAGAGGACAGGGTGGATATGGCTACACCTTC. The encoded protein is CSARGQGGYGYTF. The whole variable domain, filled in from reference TRBV29-1 and TRBJ1-2, reads SAVISQKPSRDICQRGTSLTIQCQVDSQVTMMFWYRQQPGQSLTLIATANQGSEATYESGFVIDKFPISRPNLTFSTLTVSNMSPEDSSIYLCSARGQGGYGYTFGSGTRLTVV.